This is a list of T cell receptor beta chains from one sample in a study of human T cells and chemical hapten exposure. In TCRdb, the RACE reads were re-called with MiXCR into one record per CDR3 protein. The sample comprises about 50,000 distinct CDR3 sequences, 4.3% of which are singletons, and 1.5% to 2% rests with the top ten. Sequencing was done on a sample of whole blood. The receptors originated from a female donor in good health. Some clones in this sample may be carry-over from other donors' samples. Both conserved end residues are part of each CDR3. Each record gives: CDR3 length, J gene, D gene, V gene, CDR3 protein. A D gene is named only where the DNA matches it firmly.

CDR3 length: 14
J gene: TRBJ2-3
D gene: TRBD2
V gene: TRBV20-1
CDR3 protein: CSARAGGQLDTQYF

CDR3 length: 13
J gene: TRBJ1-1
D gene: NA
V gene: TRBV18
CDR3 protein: CASFRAKNTEAFF

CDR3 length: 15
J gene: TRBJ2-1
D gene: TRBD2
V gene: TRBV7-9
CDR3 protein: CASSSTSPSYNEQFF

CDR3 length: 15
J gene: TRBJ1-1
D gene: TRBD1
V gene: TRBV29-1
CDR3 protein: CSVEETGVSNTEAFF

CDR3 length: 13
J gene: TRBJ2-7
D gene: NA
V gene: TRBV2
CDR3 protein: CASTVPDSYEQYF

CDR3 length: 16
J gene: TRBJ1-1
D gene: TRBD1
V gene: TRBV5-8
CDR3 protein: CASSSGTGDFNTEAFF

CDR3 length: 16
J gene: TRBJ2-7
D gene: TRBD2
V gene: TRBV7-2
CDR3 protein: CASSSPGAGGPREQYF

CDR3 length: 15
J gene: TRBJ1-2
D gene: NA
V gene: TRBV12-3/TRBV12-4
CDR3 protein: CASSLSIRVDYGYTF

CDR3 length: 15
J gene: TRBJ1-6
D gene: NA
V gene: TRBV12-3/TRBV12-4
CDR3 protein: CASSSASSYNSPLNF

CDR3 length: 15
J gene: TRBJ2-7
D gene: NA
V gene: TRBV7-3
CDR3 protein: CASSLSGAASYEQYF

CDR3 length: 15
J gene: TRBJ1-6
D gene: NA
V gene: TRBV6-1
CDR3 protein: CASSEGITVATTLHF

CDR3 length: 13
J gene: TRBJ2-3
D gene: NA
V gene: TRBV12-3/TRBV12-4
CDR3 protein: CASSPNAEHTQYF

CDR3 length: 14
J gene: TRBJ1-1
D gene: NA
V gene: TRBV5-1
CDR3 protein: CASMRGDMNTEAFF

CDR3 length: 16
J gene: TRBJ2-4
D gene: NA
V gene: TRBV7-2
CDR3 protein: CASSPPPSLAKNIQYF

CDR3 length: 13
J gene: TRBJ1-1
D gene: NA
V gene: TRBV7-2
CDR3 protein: CASSLVGTRATFF

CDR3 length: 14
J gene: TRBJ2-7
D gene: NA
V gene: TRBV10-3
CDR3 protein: CAISESTEDYEQYF